Each of the 10 T cell receptor beta chains below was sequenced from the same sample in a study of blood T cell repertoires in COVID-19. Data came from immunoSEQ multiplex PCR; TCRdb stores just in-frame clones and leaves some out. The sample has around 60,000 clones, over 75% seen once. Sequencing was performed on peripheral blood. The receptors were gathered from a man in his forties or fifties with active COVID-19.

The chain joins TRBV6-2 or TRBV6-3 to TRBJ2-3; 8 bases agree with TRBD1. Germline CDR1 and CDR2: MNHEY and SVGEGT. The CDR3 contains 15 residues. V shed 5 bases, J shed 5 bases, and the junction held 9 bases outside the gene matches. CDR3 residues: CASSPGGGTGDTQYF. For the CDR3, the DNA is TGTGCCAGCAGTCCAGGGGGCGGGACCGGAGATACGCAGTATTTT.

The V and J genes are TRBV3-1 (or the pseudogene TRBV3-2) and TRBJ1-6, with a weak D call TRBD1 (5 bases). The CDR3 extends over 15 amino acids. The V end lost 0 bases, the J end lost 10 bases, and 13 bases lay between the germline ends. The V gene's germline CDR1 is LGHDT and CDR2 YNNKEL (reference sequence). CDR3 region: CASSQDDLDNSPLHF. The CDR3, as DNA: TGTGCCAGCAGCCAAGATGACTTGGACAACTCACCCCTCCACTTT.

The rearrangement links TRBV6-2 or TRBV6-3 to TRBJ1-1; D remains ambiguous. Deletions cut 1 base from V and 2 bases from J, with 11 bases between. The CDR3 is 15 residues long. The V gene's germline CDR1 is MNHEY and CDR2 SVGEGT. CDR3 region: CASSYFRHVNTEAFF. DNA of the CDR3: TGTGCCAGCAGTTACTTCCGACACGTTAACACTGAAGCTTTCTTT.

V is TRBV7-2 and J is TRBJ2-2, with a tentative D call TRBD1 (6 bases). CDR3 length: 13 amino acids. V was clipped by 5 bases and J by 6 bases, with 10 bases between them. CDR1 and CDR2 from the germline V gene are SGHTA and FQGNSA. The CDR3 DNA reads TGTGCCAGCAGCCCCAGGGGTTCCGGGGAGCTGTTTTTT. Protein: CASSPRGSGELFF.

The chain links TRBV5-6 to TRBJ2-5; D might be TRBD1 (7 bases). Trimming shortened V by 6 bases and J by 5 bases, and 14 bases separated the two germline ends. Germline V gene sequence: CDR1 SGHDT, CDR2 YYEEEE. This CDR3 is 13 amino acids long. CDR3 sequence: CASTPTGRETQYF. The CDR3, as DNA: TGTGCCAGCACCCCGACAGGGAGGGAGACCCAGTACTTC.

This rearrangement joins TRBV11-3 to TRBJ2-2; 7 positions agree with TRBD1. V gave up 4 bases and J gave up 4 bases; unmatched junction bases: 12. This CDR3 has 17 amino acids. Germline-derived CDR1 and CDR2 are SGHNT and YENEEA. In DNA form, the CDR3 reads TGTGCCAGCAGCTCTGAAGGACAGGTTCGTGGCACCGGGGAGCTGTTTTTT. As protein: CASSSEGQVRGTGELFF.

The rearrangement links TRBV7-8 to TRBJ1-2; D may be TRBD1 (6 bases). This CDR3 contains 15 residues. Trimming removed 4 bases from V and 8 bases from J, with 20 bases in between. Germline assignment: CDR1 SGHVS and CDR2 FQNEAQ. This chain's CDR3 is CASSSHADSERGYTF. The CDR3 nucleotides read TGTGCCAGCAGCTCCCATGCGGACAGCGAGCGAGGCTACACCTTC.

This chain uses TRBV2 with TRBJ2-2; maybe TRBD2 (7 bases). The CDR3 sequence is 15 residues long. Germline-derived CDR1 and CDR2 are SNHLY and FYNNEI. Trimming took 9 bases from V and 6 from J, leaving 20 bases between them. For the CDR3, the DNA is TGTGCCAGTGGGGCGGGGGCGCATCCCGCCGGGGAGCTGTTTTTT. Translating it yields CASGAGAHPAGELFF.

The chain employs TRBV7-2 and TRBJ2-4, with D possibly matching TRBD2 (6 bases). This CDR3 is built from 14 residues. Per the germline V gene, CDR1 is SGHTA and CDR2 is FQGNSA. Trimming stripped 5 bases from V and 15 bases from J, with 23 bases between. In DNA, the CDR3 is TGTGCCAGCAGCCATCCGGGACTCCTCACCCATTTGTACTTC. This codes for CASSHPGLLTHLYF.

The chain recombines TRBV6-1 with TRBJ1-6, with TRBD1 matching over 9 bases. The CDR3 totals 17 residues. The germline gives CDR1 MNHNS, CDR2 SASEGT. J lost 9 bases, V lost 3 bases, and 12 bases had no gene match. For the CDR3, the DNA is TGTGCCAGCAGTGATGCACGGACAGGGGCGGGTAGTTCACCCCTCCACTTT. It translates to CASSDARTGAGSSPLHF.